This T cell receptor (beta chain) is from a study of cytomegalovirus exposure and HLA in healthy donors. Study-level points and caveats: The likely origin of a cluster of highly shared sequence variants was a sequencing artifact.

60 Vbeta and 13 Jbeta primers were used in PCR. Source study methods: A follow-up analysis tallied some 80 million unique TCR beta chains, roughly 11 million shared. Method: immunoSEQ multiplex PCR; TCRdb's copy keeps in-frame clones and lacks some. The V and J calls and the clone size are those of that table, but D and trimming were determined from the DNA. This sample contains about 150,000 clones. Comment on this clone: Its cognate antigen is unknown.

V was clipped by 5 bases and J by 0 bases, with 14 bases between them. Germline CDR1 SGHVS, CDR2 FNYEAQ. The CDR3 consists of 16 residues. Sequenced sample: PBMCs. This chain links TRBV7-6 with TRBJ1-3; D remains unclear. This receptor was taken from a man aged 25-40 years in good health and CMV-seronegative. In DNA form, the CDR3 reads TGTGCCAGCAGCGCGCGGACGGGAGACTCTGGAAACACCATATATTTT. Translation gives CASSARTGDSGNTIYF. The complete variable domain, with remaining parts taken from reference TRBV7-6 and TRBJ1-3, reads GAGVSQSPRYKVTKRGQDVALRCDPISGHVSLYWYRQALGQGPEFLTYFNYEAQQDKSGLPNDRFSAERPEGSISTLTIQRTEQRDSAMYRCASSARTGDSGNTIYFGEGSWLTVV.